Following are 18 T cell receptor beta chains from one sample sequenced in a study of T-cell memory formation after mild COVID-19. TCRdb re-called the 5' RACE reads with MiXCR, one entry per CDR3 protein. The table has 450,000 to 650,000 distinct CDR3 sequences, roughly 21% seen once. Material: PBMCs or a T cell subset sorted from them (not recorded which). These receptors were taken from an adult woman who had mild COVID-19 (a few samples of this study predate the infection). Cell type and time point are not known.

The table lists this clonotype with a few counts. CDR3: CSARSRTSNEQYF. The DNA of the CDR3 is TGCAGTGCTAGGAGCCGGACTAGTAACGAGCAGTACTTC. The V gene is TRBV20-1, the J gene TRBJ2-7, with TRBD2 identical over 7 bases. CDR1 is DFQATT, CDR2 SNEGSKA, per germline (reference sequence). The CDR3 covers 13 residues. After removal of 3 bases from V and 5 bases from J, the junction contained 7 bases not matched to a gene.

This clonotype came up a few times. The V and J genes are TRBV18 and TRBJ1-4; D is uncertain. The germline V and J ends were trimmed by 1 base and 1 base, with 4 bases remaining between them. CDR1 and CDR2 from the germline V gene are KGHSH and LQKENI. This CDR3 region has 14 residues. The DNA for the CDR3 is TGTGCCAGCTCACCACGTAGAACTAATGAAAAACTGTTTTTT. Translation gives CASSPRRTNEKLFF.

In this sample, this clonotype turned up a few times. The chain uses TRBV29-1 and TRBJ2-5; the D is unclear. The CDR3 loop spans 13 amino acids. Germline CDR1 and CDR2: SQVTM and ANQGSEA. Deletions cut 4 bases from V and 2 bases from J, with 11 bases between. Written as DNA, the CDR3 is TGCAGCGTTGTGCAACTCCTTCAAGAGACCCAGTACTTC. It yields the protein CSVVQLLQETQYF.

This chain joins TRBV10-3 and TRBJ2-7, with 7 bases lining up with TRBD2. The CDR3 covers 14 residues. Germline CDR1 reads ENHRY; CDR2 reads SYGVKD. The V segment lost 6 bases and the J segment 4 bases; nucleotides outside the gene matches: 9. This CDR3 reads CAISPAGELYEQYF. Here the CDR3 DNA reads TGTGCCATCAGCCCGGCGGGGGAGCTATACGAGCAGTACTTC.

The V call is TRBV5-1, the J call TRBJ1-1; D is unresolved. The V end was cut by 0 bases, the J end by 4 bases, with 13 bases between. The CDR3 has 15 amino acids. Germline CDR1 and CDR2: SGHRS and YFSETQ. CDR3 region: CASSLVGVPGTEAFF. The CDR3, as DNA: TGCGCCAGCAGCTTGGTTGGAGTGCCGGGCACTGAAGCTTTCTTT.

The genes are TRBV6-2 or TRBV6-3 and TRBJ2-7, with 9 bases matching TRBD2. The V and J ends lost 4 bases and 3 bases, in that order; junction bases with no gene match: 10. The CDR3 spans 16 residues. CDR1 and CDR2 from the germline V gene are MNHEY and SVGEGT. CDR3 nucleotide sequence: TGTGCCAGCAGTTGGGATAGCGGGAGCTTAGACTACGAGCAGTACTTC. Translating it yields CASSWDSGSLDYEQYF.

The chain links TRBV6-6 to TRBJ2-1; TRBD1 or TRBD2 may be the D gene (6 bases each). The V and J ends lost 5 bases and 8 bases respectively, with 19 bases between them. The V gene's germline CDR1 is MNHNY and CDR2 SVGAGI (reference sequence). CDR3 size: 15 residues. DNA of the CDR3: TGTGCCAGCAGTCCCGAGGGGGGATTGGGCGATGAGCAGTTCTTC. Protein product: CASSPEGGLGDEQFF.

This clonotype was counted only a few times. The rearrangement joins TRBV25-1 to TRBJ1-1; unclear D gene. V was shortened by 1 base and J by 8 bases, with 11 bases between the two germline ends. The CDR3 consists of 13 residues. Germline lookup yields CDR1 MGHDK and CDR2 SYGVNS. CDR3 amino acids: CASSEWKGGEAFF. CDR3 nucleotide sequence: TGTGCCAGCAGTGAATGGAAAGGCGGAGAAGCTTTCTTT. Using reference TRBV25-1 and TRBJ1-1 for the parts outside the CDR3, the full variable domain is EADIYQTPRYLVIGTGKKITLECSQTMGHDKMYWYQQDPGMELHLIHYSYGVNSTEKGDLSSESTVSRIRTEHFPLTLESARPSHTSQYLCASSEWKGGEAFFGQGTRLTVV.

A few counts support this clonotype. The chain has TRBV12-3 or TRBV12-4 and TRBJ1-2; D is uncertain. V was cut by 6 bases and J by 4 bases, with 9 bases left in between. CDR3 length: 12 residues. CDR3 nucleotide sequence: TGTGCCAGCAGCTTCGTGTCCTATGGCTACACCTTC. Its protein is CASSFVSYGYTF.

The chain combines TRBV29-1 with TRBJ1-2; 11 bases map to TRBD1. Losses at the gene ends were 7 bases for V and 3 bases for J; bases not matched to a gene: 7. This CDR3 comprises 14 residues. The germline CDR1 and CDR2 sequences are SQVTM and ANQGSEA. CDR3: CSARGQGAHYGYTF. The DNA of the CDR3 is TGCAGCGCCAGAGGACAGGGGGCGCACTATGGCTACACCTTC.

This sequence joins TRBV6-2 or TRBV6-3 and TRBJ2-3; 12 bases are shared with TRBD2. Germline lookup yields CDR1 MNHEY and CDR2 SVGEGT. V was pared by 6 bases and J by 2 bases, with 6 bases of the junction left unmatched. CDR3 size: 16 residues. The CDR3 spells CASSSTSGGFTDTQYF. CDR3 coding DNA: TGTGCCAGCAGCTCGACTAGCGGGGGTTTCACAGATACGCAGTATTTT.

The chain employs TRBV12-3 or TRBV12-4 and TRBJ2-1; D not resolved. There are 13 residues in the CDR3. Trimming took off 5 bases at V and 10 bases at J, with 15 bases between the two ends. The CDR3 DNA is TGTGCCAGCAGTCGTAACAGTGGCAAAGAGCAGTTCTTC. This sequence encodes CASSRNSGKEQFF.

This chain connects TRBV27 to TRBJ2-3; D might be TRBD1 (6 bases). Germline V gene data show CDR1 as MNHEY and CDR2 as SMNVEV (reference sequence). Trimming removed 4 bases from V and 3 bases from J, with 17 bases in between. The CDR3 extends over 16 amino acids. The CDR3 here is CASSSQQGRGTDTQYF. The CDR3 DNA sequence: TGTGCCAGCAGTTCCCAACAGGGTCGTGGGACAGATACGCAGTATTTT.

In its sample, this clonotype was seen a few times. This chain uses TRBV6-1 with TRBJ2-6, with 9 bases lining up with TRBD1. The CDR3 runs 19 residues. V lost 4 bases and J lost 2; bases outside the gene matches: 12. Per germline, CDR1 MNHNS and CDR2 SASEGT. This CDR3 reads CASSAHRQGEVAGANVLTF. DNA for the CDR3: TGTGCCAGCAGTGCTCACCGACAGGGGGAAGTGGCTGGGGCCAACGTCCTGACTTTC.

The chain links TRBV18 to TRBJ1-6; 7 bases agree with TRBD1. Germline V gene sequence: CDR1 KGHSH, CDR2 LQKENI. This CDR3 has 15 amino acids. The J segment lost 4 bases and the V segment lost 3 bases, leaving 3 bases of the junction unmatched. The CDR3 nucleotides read TGTGCCAGCTCACCGACACAGGGGTATAATTCACCCCTCCACTTT. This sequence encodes CASSPTQGYNSPLHF. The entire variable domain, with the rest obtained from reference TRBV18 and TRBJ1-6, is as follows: NAGVMQNPRHLVRRRGQEARLRCSPMKGHSHVYWYRQLPEEGLKFMVYLQKENIIDESGMPKERFSAEFPKEGPSILRIQQVVRGDSAAYFCASSPTQGYNSPLHFGNGTRLTVT.

The chain's CDR3 is CASSQEIVSGWEQFF. In nucleotides, the CDR3 is TGTGCCAGCAGCCAAGAGATCGTGTCAGGTTGGGAGCAGTTCTTC. The chain carries TRBV4-2 and TRBJ2-1; D gene uncertain. Trimming pared 0 bases from V and 10 bases from J, leaving 16 bases between. The CDR3 length is 15 residues. Per the germline V gene, CDR1 is LGHNA and CDR2 is YNFKEQ.

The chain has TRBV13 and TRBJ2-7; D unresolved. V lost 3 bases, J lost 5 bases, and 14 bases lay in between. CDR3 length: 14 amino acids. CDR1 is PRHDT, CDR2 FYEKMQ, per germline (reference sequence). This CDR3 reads CASSFIGGSNEQYF. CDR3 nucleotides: TGTGCCAGCAGCTTCATCGGCGGTTCTAACGAGCAGTACTTC.

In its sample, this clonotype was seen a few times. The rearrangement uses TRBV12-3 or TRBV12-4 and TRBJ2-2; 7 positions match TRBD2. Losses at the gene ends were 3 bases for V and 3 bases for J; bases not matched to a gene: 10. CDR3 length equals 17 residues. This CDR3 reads CASSFVVRDYHTGELFF. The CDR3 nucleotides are TGTGCCAGCAGTTTCGTGGTGCGGGACTACCACACCGGGGAGCTGTTTTTT.